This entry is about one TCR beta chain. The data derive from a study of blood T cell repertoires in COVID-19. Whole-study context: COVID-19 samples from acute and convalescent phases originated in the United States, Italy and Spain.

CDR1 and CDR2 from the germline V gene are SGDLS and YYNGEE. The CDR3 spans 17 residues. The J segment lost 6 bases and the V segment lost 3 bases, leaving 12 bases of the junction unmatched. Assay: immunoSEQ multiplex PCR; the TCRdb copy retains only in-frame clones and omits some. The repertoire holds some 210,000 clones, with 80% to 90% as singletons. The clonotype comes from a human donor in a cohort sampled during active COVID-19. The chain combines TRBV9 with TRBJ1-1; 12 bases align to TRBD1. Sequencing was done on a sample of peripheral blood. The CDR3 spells CASSEIGTGGVVAEAFF. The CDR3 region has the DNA TGTGCCAGCAGCGAGATAGGGACAGGGGGCGTTGTGGCTGAAGCTTTCTTT.